These 29 T cell receptor beta chains were all obtained from the same sample, sequenced in a study of control samples from healthy donors and cancer patients. Measured with immunoSEQ multiplex PCR; TCRdb has only the in-frame clones, and not every one. The profile covers some 49,000 clones, with 80% to 90% appearing a single time and approximately 2.6% taken by the ten largest. The material sequenced was PBMCs. The source is a woman aged 45-59 years with lung cancer.

This rearrangement joins TRBV24-1 to TRBJ1-5; unclear D gene. The CDR3 is 14 residues long. Germline CDR1 is KGHDR and CDR2 is SFDVKD. The V and J ends lost 3 bases and 4 bases respectively, with 9 bases between them. The CDR3 DNA sequence: TGTGCCACCAGTGATCGGGGTCTAAATCAGCCCCAGCATTTT. Residues: CATSDRGLNQPQHF.

V gene TRBV5-1 combines with J gene TRBJ1-1; D possibly corresponds to TRBD1 (6 bases). This CDR3 has 14 amino acids. Between the trimmed V and J ends, which lost 4 bases and 1 base, there was a span of 11 bases. Germline V CDR1 and CDR2: SGHRS, YFSETQ. The CDR3 reads CASSGGQPNTEAFF. For the CDR3, the DNA is TGCGCCAGCAGCGGCGGACAGCCGAACACTGAAGCTTTCTTT.

V gene TRBV5-1 combines with J gene TRBJ2-7, with TRBD1 identical over 9 bases. The CDR3 totals 13 residues. Looked up from germline, CDR1 is SGHRS and CDR2 is YFSETQ. V trimming: 5 bases; J trimming: 4 bases; junction bases outside the gene matches: 4. The CDR3 coding sequence is TGCGCCAGCAGTCGGGACAGGGCTTACGAGCAGTACTTC. Its protein product is CASSRDRAYEQYF.

The chain is built from TRBV7-3 and TRBJ2-3, with D uncertain. Trimming cost V 5 bases and J 0 bases, with 12 bases left between them. The V gene's germline CDR1 is SGHTA and CDR2 FQGTGA. This CDR3 has 15 amino acids. CDR3 coding DNA: TGTGCCAGCAGCCCGTCGGTTTTTAGCACAGATACGCAGTATTTT. Protein: CASSPSVFSTDTQYF. The full variable domain, rest sourced from reference TRBV7-3 and TRBJ2-3, is GAGVSQTPSNKVTEKGKYVELRCDPISGHTALYWYRQSLGQGPEFLIYFQGTGAADDSGLPNDRFFAVRPEGSVSTLKIQRTERGDSAVYLCASSPSVFSTDTQYFGPGTRLTVL.

This clone was counted a few times. The chain carries TRBV5-4 and TRBJ1-4, with TRBD1 identical over 8 bases. This CDR3 contains 15 residues. The V gene end was trimmed by 4 bases and the J gene end by 4 bases; junction bases not matched to a gene: 6. CDR1 is SGHNT and CDR2 is YYREEE in the germline V gene (reference sequence). The CDR3 nucleotides are TGTGCCAGCAGCGCAGGGGGCGAGTTTAATGAAAAACTGTTTTTT. Its translation: CASSAGGEFNEKLFF. The variable domain in full, with the rest retrieved from reference TRBV5-4 and TRBJ1-4, is ETGVTQSPTHLIKTRGQQVTLRCSSQSGHNTVSWYQQALGQGPQFIFQYYREEENGRGNFPPRFSGLQFPNYSSELNVNALELDDSALYLCASSAGGEFNEKLFFGSGTQLSVL.

The rearrangement uses TRBV6-5 and TRBJ1-6, with no clear D. The CDR3 extends over 14 amino acids. Germline V gene data show CDR1 as MNHEY and CDR2 as SVGAGI. Trimming removed 2 bases at V and 7 bases at J, with 9 bases between. The CDR3 sequence: CASSYGEGNSPLHF. DNA for the CDR3: TGTGCCAGCAGTTACGGGGAAGGGAATTCACCCCTCCACTTT.

The V gene is TRBV6-4, the J gene TRBJ1-1; D possibly corresponds to TRBD1 (6 bases). Germline V gene lookup returns CDR1 MRHNA and CDR2 SNTAGT. The CDR3 length is 13 residues. V was cut by 3 bases and J by 4 bases, with 9 bases left in between. CDR3 DNA: TGTGCCAGCAGTGATTCGACAGGCACTGAAGCTTTCTTT. Its protein is CASSDSTGTEAFF.

As to this clone: The same CDR3 arises from other DNA sequences in this sample as well. The rearrangement links TRBV18 to TRBJ2-3; D perhaps matches TRBD2 (7 bases). CDR3 length equals 14 residues. V dropped 3 bases and J dropped 2 bases, with 9 bases sitting between them. The germline V gene has CDR1 KGHSH and CDR2 LQKENI. The CDR3 loop reads CASSPGGPTDTQYF. The DNA for the CDR3 is TGTGCCAGCTCACCGGGGGGGCCCACAGATACGCAGTATTTT.

This clone has a single count. The chain employs TRBV5-1 and TRBJ2-7, with TRBD2 matching 7 bases. Germline trimming cut 2 bases from V and 5 bases from J; bases unmatched to any gene: 1. CDR1 and CDR2 from the germline V gene are SGHRS and YFSETQ. This CDR3 comprises 12 residues. CDR3 nucleotides: TGCGCCAGCAGCTTCCGGGAGGACGAGCAGTACTTC. Translation: CASSFREDEQYF.

This clone was found a few times. This chain uses TRBV20-1 with TRBJ2-4, with TRBD1 matching over 10 bases. The CDR3 runs to 15 residues. Germline loops: CDR1 DFQATT, CDR2 SNEGSKA (reference sequence). The V gene end was trimmed by 3 bases and the J gene end by 4 bases; junction bases not matched to a gene: 6. This chain's CDR3 is CSASRGQGIKNIQYF. The CDR3 nucleotides read TGCAGTGCTAGTCGGGGACAGGGGATAAAAAACATTCAGTACTTC.

The chain uses TRBV6-5 and TRBJ2-5, with D hard to call. Germline lookup yields CDR1 MNHEY and CDR2 SVGAGI. Between the trimmed V and J ends, which lost 7 bases and 4 bases, there was a span of 10 bases. The CDR3 has 12 residues. The CDR3 reads CASTRWGETQYF. Written as DNA, the CDR3 is TGTGCCAGCACCCGTTGGGGAGAGACCCAGTACTTC.

The chain joins TRBV4-1 to TRBJ2-1; the D is unclear. V was trimmed by 0 bases and J by 15 bases, leaving 9 bases between them. Germline loops: CDR1 MGHRA, CDR2 YSYEKL. The CDR3 covers 11 residues. For the CDR3, the DNA is TGCGCCAGCAGCCAAGAAACGACCCCGTTCTTC. It is translated as CASSQETTPFF.

This CDR3 is CASIPGRTMNTEAFF. The CDR3 nucleotides are TGTGCCAGCATTCCCGGACGGACTATGAACACTGAAGCTTTCTTT. The chain combines TRBV27 with TRBJ1-1; D gene uncertain. Germline CDR1 reads MNHEY; CDR2 reads SMNVEV (reference sequence). Trimming pared 7 bases from V and 0 bases from J, leaving 15 bases between. This CDR3 has 15 amino acids.

The rearrangement joins TRBV6-5 to TRBJ2-3; D is perhaps TRBD2 (6 bases). Trimming took 4 bases from V and 13 from J, leaving 18 bases between them. Germline V gives CDR1 MNHEY, CDR2 SVGAGI. The CDR3 extends over 13 amino acids. CDR3 region: CASSFTGTAREYF. The CDR3 region has the DNA TGTGCCAGCAGTTTCACCGGGACTGCCCGGGAGTATTTT.

The chain employs TRBV19 and TRBJ2-2, with D uncertain. CDR1 LNHDA and CDR2 SQIVND come from the germline V gene (reference sequence). The CDR3 extends over 11 amino acids. V was shortened by 11 bases and J by 8 bases, with 12 bases between the two germline ends. The DNA for the CDR3 is TGTGCCGTTAGATACGCGGGGGAGCTGTTTTTT. This codes for CAVRYAGELFF.

The rearrangement links TRBV6-6 to TRBJ2-5, with 7 bases aligning to TRBD1. The ends lost 6 bases at V and 3 bases at J; junction bases unmatched: 4. Germline V CDR1 and CDR2: MNHNY, SVGAGI (reference sequence). CDR3 length: 13 residues. The CDR3 reads CASRPQGKETQYF. As DNA, the CDR3 is TGTGCCAGCAGGCCACAGGGGAAAGAGACCCAGTACTTC.

The genes are TRBV4-3 and TRBJ2-3; tentatively, D is TRBD1 (5 bases). The V end was cut by 0 bases, the J end by 5 bases, with 18 bases between. CDR1 LGHNA and CDR2 YSLEER come from the germline V gene. CDR3 length: 17 amino acids. The CDR3 DNA sequence: TGCGCCAGCAGCCAAGATTGGCCAGGATGGCAGGGAGATACGCAGTATTTT. It yields the protein CASSQDWPGWQGDTQYF.

V and J are TRBV24-1 and TRBJ2-6; 7 bases are shared with TRBD1. V was pared by 4 bases and J by 0 bases, with 11 bases of the junction left unmatched. The CDR3 has 19 amino acids. The germline gives CDR1 KGHDR, CDR2 SFDVKD. As DNA, the CDR3 is TGTGCCACCAGTGACGACTCCGGGACAGCCATCTCTGGGGCCAACGTCCTGACTTTC. Its protein is CATSDDSGTAISGANVLTF.

The chain couples TRBV4-1 to TRBJ1-1; 7 nucleotides match TRBD1. Germline CDR1 reads MGHRA; CDR2 reads YSYEKL. The J segment lost 3 bases and the V segment lost 1 base, leaving 11 bases of the junction unmatched. This CDR3 spans 17 amino acids. DNA of the CDR3: TGCGCCAGCAGCCAAGGCAGGGGGGCCTTTAAGGACACTGAAGCTTTCTTT. Amino acids: CASSQGRGAFKDTEAFF.

The chain couples TRBV7-9 to TRBJ1-6; tentatively, D is TRBD1 (6 bases). Trimming took 7 bases from V and 8 from J, leaving 15 bases between them. CDR1 and CDR2 from the germline V gene are SEHNR and FQNEAQ (reference sequence). The CDR3 loop spans 14 amino acids. The CDR3 sequence is CASKRGGFDSPLHF. The CDR3 DNA reads as TGTGCCAGCAAGAGGGGGGGCTTCGATTCACCCCTCCACTTT.

The chain couples TRBV12-3 or TRBV12-4 to TRBJ2-7; D may be TRBD2 (5 bases). V lost 11 bases to trimming and J lost 2 bases, with 13 bases between them. This CDR3 spans 12 amino acids. The DNA of the CDR3 is TGTGCCCGGGGTCGGGAACCCTACGAGCAGTACTTC. Translating it yields CARGREPYEQYF.

Turning to this clone: Its ends do not fully match the called genes, so a read error is possible. The rearrangement links TRBV5-1 to TRBJ2-7; a weak D match, TRBD1 (5 bases). The CDR3 is made up of 15 amino acids. Germline CDR1 SGHRS, CDR2 YFSETQ. Here the CDR3 DNA reads TGCGCCGGCAGCCTAGACAGTCAAACTTCCTACGAGCAGTACTTC. It codes for CAGSLDSQTSYEQYF. The full variable domain, its missing parts supplied by reference TRBV5-1 and TRBJ2-7, is KAGVTQTPRYLIKTRGQQVTLSCSPISGHRSVSWYQQTPGQGLQFLFEYFSETQRNKGNFPGRFSGRQFSNSRSEMNVSTLELGDSALYLCAGSLDSQTSYEQYFGPGTRLTVT.

This chain connects TRBV20-1 to TRBJ1-4; no clear D. The V gene lost 3 bases and the J gene lost 0 bases, with 11 bases spanning the gap. There are 15 residues in the CDR3. Per the germline V gene, CDR1 is DFQATT and CDR2 is SNEGSKA (reference sequence). The CDR3 loop reads CSASKMDPTNEKLFF. The CDR3 DNA reads TGCAGTGCTAGTAAGATGGACCCAACTAATGAAAAACTGTTTTTT.

This clone was detected only once. Sequence at one end of the junction differs from germline and may be a read error. The chain is built from TRBV11-2 and TRBJ2-5, with 9 bases fitting TRBD2. CDR3 length: 17 amino acids. Germline CDR1 SGHAT, CDR2 FQNNGV. The CDR3 sequence: CTSSLGLAGRYQETQYF. The CDR3 coding sequence is TGTACCAGCAGCTTAGGTCTAGCGGGGAGGTACCAAGAGACCCAGTACTTC.

The genes are TRBV7-9 and TRBJ1-2; no reliable D call. Per germline, CDR1 SEHNR and CDR2 FQNEAQ (reference sequence). The V end was cut by 1 base, the J end by 4 bases, with 7 bases between. The CDR3 sequence is 13 residues long. The CDR3 nucleotides read TGTGCCAGCAGCTTAGACGGCCCCTATGGCTACACCTTC. Protein: CASSLDGPYGYTF.

This sequence joins TRBV3-1 (or the pseudogene TRBV3-2) and TRBJ1-5; D unresolved. CDR1 and CDR2 from the germline V gene are LGHDT and YNNKEL (reference sequence). The CDR3 sequence is 13 residues long. V was cut by 4 bases and J by 6 bases, with 10 bases left in between. The CDR3 nucleotides are TGTGCCAGCAGCCGCCTAGGAGGTCAGCCCCAGCATTTT. Its translation is CASSRLGGQPQHF.

This chain links TRBV5-6 with TRBJ1-2, with TRBD1 matching 8 bases. The CDR3 covers 15 residues. Per the germline V gene, CDR1 is SGHDT and CDR2 is YYEEEE. With V trimmed by 4 bases and J by 7 bases, 12 bases remained unmatched. CDR3 residues: CASSPDRGGKRGYTF. CDR3 nucleotides: TGTGCCAGCAGCCCCGACAGGGGAGGGAAGCGTGGCTACACCTTC.

The CDR3: CARKAPGGYEQYF. CDR3 DNA sequence: TGTGCCAGAAAAGCCCCAGGGGGCTACGAGCAGTACTTC. V usage is TRBV5-3 and J usage is TRBJ2-7; 7 bases are shared with TRBD1. TRBV5-3 qualifies as an ORF whose function is uncertain. V was clipped by 6 bases and J by 3 bases; unmatched bases: 6. The CDR3 covers 13 residues.

The chain uses TRBV19 and TRBJ2-6, with 7 positions matching TRBD1. The CDR3 is 16 residues long. Trimming removed 4 bases from V and 1 base from J; junction bases left unmatched: 4. The germline gives CDR1 LNHDA, CDR2 SQIVND (reference sequence). CDR3 nucleotide sequence: TGTGCCAGTAGTAGGGACAGCCAATCTGGGGCCAACGTCCTGACTTTC. This translates into CASSRDSQSGANVLTF.